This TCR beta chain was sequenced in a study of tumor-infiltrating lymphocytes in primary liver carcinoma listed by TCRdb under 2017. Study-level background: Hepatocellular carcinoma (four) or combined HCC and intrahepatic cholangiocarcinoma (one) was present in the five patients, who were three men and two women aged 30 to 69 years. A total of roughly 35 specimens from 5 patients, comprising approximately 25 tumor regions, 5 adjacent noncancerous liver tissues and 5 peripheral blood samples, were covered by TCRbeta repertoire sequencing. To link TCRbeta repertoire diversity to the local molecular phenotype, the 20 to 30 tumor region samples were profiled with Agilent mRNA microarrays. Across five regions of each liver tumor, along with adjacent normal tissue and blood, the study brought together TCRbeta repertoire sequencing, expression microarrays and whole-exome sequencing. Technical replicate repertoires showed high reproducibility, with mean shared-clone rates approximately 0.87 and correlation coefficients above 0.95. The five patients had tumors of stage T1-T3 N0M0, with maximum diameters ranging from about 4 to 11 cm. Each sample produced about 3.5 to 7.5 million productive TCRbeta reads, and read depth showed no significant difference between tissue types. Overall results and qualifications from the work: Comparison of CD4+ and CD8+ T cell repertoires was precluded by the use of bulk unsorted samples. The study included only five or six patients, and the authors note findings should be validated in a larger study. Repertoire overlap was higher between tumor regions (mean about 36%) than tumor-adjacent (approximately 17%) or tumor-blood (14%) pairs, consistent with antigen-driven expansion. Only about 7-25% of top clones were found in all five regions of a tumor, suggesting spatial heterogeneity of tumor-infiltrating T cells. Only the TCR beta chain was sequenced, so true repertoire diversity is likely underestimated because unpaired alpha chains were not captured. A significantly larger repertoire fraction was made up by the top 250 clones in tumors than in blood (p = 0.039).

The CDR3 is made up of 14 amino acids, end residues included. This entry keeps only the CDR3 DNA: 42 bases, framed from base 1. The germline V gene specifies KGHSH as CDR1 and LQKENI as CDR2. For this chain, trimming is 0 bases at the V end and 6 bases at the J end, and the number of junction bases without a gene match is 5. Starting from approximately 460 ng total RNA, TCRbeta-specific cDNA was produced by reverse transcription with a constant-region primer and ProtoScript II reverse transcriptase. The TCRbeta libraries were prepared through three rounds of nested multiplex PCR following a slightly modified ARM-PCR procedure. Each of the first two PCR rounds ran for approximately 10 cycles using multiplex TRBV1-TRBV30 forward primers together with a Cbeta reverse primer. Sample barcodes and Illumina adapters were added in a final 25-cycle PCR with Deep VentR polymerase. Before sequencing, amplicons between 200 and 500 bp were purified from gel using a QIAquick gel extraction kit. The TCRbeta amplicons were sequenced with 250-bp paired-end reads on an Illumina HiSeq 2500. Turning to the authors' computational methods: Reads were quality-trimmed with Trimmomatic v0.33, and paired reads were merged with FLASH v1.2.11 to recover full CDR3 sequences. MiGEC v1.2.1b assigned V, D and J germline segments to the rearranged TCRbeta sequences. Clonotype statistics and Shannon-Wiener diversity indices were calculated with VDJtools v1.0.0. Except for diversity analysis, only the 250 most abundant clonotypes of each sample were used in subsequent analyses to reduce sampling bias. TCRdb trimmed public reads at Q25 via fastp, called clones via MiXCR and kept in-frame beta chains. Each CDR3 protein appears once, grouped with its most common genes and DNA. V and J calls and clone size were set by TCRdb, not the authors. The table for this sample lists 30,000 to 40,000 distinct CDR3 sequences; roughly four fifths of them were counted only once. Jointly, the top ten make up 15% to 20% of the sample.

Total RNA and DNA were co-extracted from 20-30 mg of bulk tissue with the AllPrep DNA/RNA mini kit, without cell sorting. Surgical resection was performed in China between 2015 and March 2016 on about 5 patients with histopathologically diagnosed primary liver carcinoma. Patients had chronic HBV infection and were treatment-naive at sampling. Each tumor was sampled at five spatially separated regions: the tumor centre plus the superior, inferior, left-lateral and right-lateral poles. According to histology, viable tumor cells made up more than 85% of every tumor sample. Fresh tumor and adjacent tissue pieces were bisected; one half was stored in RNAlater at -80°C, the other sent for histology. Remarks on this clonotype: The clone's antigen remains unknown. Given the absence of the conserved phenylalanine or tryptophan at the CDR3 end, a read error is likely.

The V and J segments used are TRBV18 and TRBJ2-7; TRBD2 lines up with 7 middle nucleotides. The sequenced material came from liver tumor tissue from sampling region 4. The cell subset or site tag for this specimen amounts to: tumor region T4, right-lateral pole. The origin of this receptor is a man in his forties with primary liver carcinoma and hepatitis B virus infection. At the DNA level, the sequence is TGTGCCAGCTCACCACCGGGGGAGGGGCTCGAGCAGTACTCC. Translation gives CASSPPGEGLEQYS.